This T cell receptor beta chain was documented in a study of T-cell reconstitution after alpha-beta-depleted transplantation in children. Points from the study as a whole: Reportedly, only several hundred clones from non-depleted graft cells drove alpha-beta T-cell counts at about two months.

In its sample, this clonotype was seen a few times. The antigen is unknown. The TCRbeta library was prepared with unique molecular identifiers. TCRdb reprocessed the PCR reads via MiXCR and lists one record per CDR3 protein. The data hold some 830,000 distinct CDR3 sequences, with less than 20% observed a single time. The CDR3 has 14 residues. V shed 4 bases and J shed 5 bases, with 14 bases lying between them. From germline, CDR1 is MNHEY and CDR2 SVGAGI. This TCR was sampled from a male patient under 18 who had a stem cell transplant for acute lymphoblastic leukemia, so the T cells may come from the graft donor. The specimen was PBMCs, mostly from graft donor cells, collected 360 days after TCRalphabeta/CD19-depleted stem cell transplant. This chain uses TRBV6-5 with TRBJ2-5; D could derive from TRBD1 or TRBD2 (6 bases each). The CDR3 coding sequence is TGTGCCAGCAGTTGGATGGGGGCGGGGGAGACCCAGTACTTC. Translated: CASSWMGAGETQYF.